Below are 5 T cell receptor beta chains sequenced from a single sample in a study of high-grade serous ovarian cancer treatment subgroups (dated by TCRdb to the early 2020s). The library was prepared using the immunoSEQ multiplex PCR assay. As stored in TCRdb, this immuneACCESS dataset retains in-frame rearrangements with V and J assigned. A fraction of the clones does not appear; measured against another copy, unresolved V genes explain less than half of the discrepancy, and the remainder lacks a known reason. The sample table lists approximately 40,000 clones, about 79% of them with a count of one. The ten largest clones capture over 3% of the sample. Tumor samples were collected prior to definitive surgery or chemotherapy. The sequencing sample was made of tumor tissue. The receptors were gathered from a human donor with high-grade serous ovarian cancer.

This clone has only one observation. This chain links TRBV7-2 with TRBJ2-7; D call uncertain. The CDR3 runs to 15 residues. V lost 5 bases, J lost 2 bases, and 16 bases lay in between. CDR1 and CDR2 (germline): SGHTA, FQGNSA. The CDR3 DNA reads TGTGCCAGCAGCCCTATGGCAGGCGCCCCCTACGAGCAGTACTTC. Encoded protein: CASSPMAGAPYEQYF.

This clone was recorded a few times. The CDR3 DNA follows: TGCGCCAGCAGCCCGGGGGGGGTTAGCAATCAGCCCCAGCATTTT. Residues: CASSPGGVSNQPQHF. The V and J genes are TRBV5-1 and TRBJ1-5, with D perhaps TRBD1 (5 bases). Trimming removed 4 bases from V and 0 bases from J, with 11 bases in between. CDR3 size: 15 residues. Germline-derived CDR1 and CDR2 are SGHRS and YFSETQ.

This clone was counted only a few times. The chain has TRBV30 and TRBJ2-7, with 7 bases aligning to TRBD2. The CDR3 runs to 12 residues. Germline-derived CDR1 and CDR2 are GTSNPN and SVGIG (reference sequence). Trimming removed 2 bases from V and 12 bases from J; junction bases left unmatched: 10. The CDR3 loop is CAWSSPRGRGYF. As DNA, the CDR3 is TGTGCCTGGAGTTCTCCCCGGGGGAGGGGGTACTTC.

This chain links TRBV1 with TRBJ2-3; TRBD2 is the table's D call, not checked against the DNA. TRBV1 has pseudogene status. CDR3 length: 16 amino acids. CDR3 DNA: TGCACCAGCAGCCAAGAAGAACTAGCGGGAGCAGATACGCAGTATTTT. Encoded protein: CTSSQEELAGADTQYF.

The rearrangement links TRBV5-4 to TRBJ2-7, with D perhaps matching TRBD1 (5 bases). Germline CDR1 SGHNT, CDR2 YYREEE (reference sequence). The CDR3 consists of 14 residues. Trimming took off 5 bases at V and 0 bases at J, with 12 bases between the two ends. CDR3 amino acids: CASRPTVLSYEQYF. For the CDR3, the DNA is TGTGCCAGCAGGCCGACAGTCCTCTCCTACGAGCAGTACTTC.